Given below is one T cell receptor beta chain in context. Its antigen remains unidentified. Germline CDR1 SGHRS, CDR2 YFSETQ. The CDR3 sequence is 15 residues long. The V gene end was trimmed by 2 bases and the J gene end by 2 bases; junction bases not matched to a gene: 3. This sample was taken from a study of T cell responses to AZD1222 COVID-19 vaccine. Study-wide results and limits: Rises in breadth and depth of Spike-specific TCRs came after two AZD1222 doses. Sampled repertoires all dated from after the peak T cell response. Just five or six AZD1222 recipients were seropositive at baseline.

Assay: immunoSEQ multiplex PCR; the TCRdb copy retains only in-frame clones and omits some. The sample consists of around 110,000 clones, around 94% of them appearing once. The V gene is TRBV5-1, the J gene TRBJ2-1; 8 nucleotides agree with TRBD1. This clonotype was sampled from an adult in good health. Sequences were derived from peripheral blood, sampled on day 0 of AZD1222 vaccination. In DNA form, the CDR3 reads TGCGCCAGCAGCTTCCGGGACAGGACCTACAATGAGCAGTTCTTC. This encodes CASSFRDRTYNEQFF.